The source of this T cell receptor beta chain is a study of blood T cell repertoires in COVID-19. Germline V gives CDR1 SGHAT, CDR2 FQDESV (reference sequence). V was pared by 5 bases and J by 6 bases, with 11 bases of the junction left unmatched. This CDR3 has 15 amino acids. Original processing notes: Amplification with reference gene primers provided the estimates of nucleated cell counts. The protocol was immunoSEQ multiplex PCR, while the TCRdb copy is restricted to in-frame clones and leaves out a portion. The V and J calls and clone size were taken over from that table, and D and trimming were inferred from the DNA. The sample yields roughly 100,000 clones, 70% to 90% seen once.

This chain joins TRBV11-1 and TRBJ1-2; 8 bases are a match to TRBD1. The origin of this receptor is a man aged 45 to 65 in a cohort sampled during active COVID-19. The sample was peripheral blood. CDR3 nucleotide sequence: TGTGCCAGCAGCCTTGCTCGCCGACAGGGGAATGGCTACACCTTC. Its protein product is CASSLARRQGNGYTF.